These 26 T cell receptor beta chains were all obtained from the same sample, sequenced in a study of blood T cells in healthy people across ages. Primed by a sample-barcoded 5' primer and a J-beta primer mix, a second PCR proceeded for about 7 to 11 cycles. One entry per CDR3 protein results from TCRdb running MiXCR on the 5' RACE reads. The sample contains roughly 500,000 distinct CDR3 sequences, roughly 29% of which appear only once. Sequencing was carried out using blood. The origin of the receptors is an older woman in good health.

In its sample, this clonotype was seen a few times. The genes are TRBV20-1 and TRBJ2-3; TRBD2 agrees at 9 bases. The V gene's germline CDR1 is DFQATT and CDR2 SNEGSKA (reference sequence). The V segment lost 0 bases and the J segment 4 bases; nucleotides outside the gene matches: 8. CDR3 length equals 16 residues. The CDR3 nucleotides read TGCAGTGCTAGAGATCGGACGCGGGGGGGCGCAGATACGCAGTATTTT. Protein product: CSARDRTRGGADTQYF.

For this clonotype: Because it lacks the conserved phenylalanine or tryptophan at the end, this CDR3 is likely a read error. The chain employs TRBV5-1 and TRBJ2-5; 10 nucleotides match TRBD2. The CDR3 covers 14 residues. V trimming: 2 bases; J trimming: 5 bases; junction bases outside the gene matches: 3. Germline V gene sequence: CDR1 SGHRS, CDR2 YFSETQ. CDR3 region: CASSFLAGEETQYL. The CDR3 region has the DNA TGCGCCAGCAGCTTCCTAGCGGGGGAGGAGACCCAGTACCTC.

Concerning this clonotype itself: Just one base apart from a much larger clone, this may be a read error. The conserved phenylalanine or tryptophan is not found at the CDR3 terminus, so this likely reflects a read error. CDR3 nucleotides: TGTGCCAGCAGCTTATTAGCCCTGAACACTGAAGCTTTCCTT. The encoded protein is CASSLLALNTEAFL. V usage is TRBV7-2 and J usage is TRBJ1-1; D unclear. Germline V lookup: CDR1 SGHTA, CDR2 FQGNSA. The CDR3 loop spans 14 amino acids. V was trimmed by 2 bases and J by 0 bases, leaving 7 bases between them.

The table lists this clonotype with a few counts. CDR3 nucleotides: TGTGCCAGCAGCGCCGGGACAGGGTCAAATACGCAGTATTTT. This sequence encodes CASSAGTGSNTQYF. V is TRBV7-3 and J is TRBJ2-3, with TRBD1 identical over 9 bases. The V gene's germline CDR1 is SGHTA and CDR2 FQGTGA. This CDR3 is built from 14 residues. Germline trimming cut 5 bases from V and 7 bases from J; bases unmatched to any gene: 7.

In its sample, this clonotype was seen once. This sequence joins TRBV6-2 or TRBV6-3 and TRBJ2-1; a weak D match, TRBD2 (5 bases). Trimming stripped 4 bases from V and 6 bases from J, with 10 bases between. Germline V CDR1 and CDR2: MNHEY, SVGEGT. The CDR3 has 13 amino acids. The DNA for the CDR3 is TGTGCCAGCAGTTTCTCTAGCCCCAATGAGCAGTTCTTC. The encoded protein is CASSFSSPNEQFF.

This chain connects TRBV20-1 to TRBJ2-5, with TRBD2 as a possible D gene (5 bases). CDR1 and CDR2 from the germline V gene are DFQATT and SNEGSKA (reference sequence). The V and J ends lost 4 bases and 5 bases respectively, with 8 bases between them. This CDR3 contains 11 residues. The CDR3 DNA is TGCAGTGCTACTACGGGGGAGACCCAGTACTTC. Encoded protein: CSATTGETQYF.

This clonotype turned up a few times. The chain uses TRBV6-2 or TRBV6-3 and TRBJ2-3; unclear D gene. The CDR3 sequence is 14 residues long. Per germline, CDR1 MNHEY and CDR2 SVGEGT. V lost 2 bases and J 1 base, leaving 7 bases between the germline ends. CDR3 loop: CASSYGIRTDTQYF. CDR3 DNA sequence: TGTGCCAGCAGTTACGGGATTCGCACAGATACGCAGTATTTT.

This clonotype was found a few times. The rearrangement joins TRBV29-1 to TRBJ2-5, with D perhaps TRBD2 (5 bases). Germline CDR1 reads SQVTM; CDR2 reads ANQGSEA. The CDR3 length is 13 residues. The V end lost 8 bases, the J end lost 2 bases, and 15 bases lay between the germline ends. In nucleotides, the CDR3 is TGCAGCATGAACCCTGGAGGACAAGAGACCCAGTACTTC. This codes for CSMNPGGQETQYF.

In its sample, this clonotype was seen a few times. This chain connects TRBV29-1 to TRBJ1-1; tentatively, D is TRBD1 (5 bases). CDR1 is SQVTM and CDR2 is ANQGSEA in the germline V gene. The CDR3 has 17 amino acids. V was cut by 4 bases and J by 1 base, with 22 bases left in between. The CDR3 is CSVVAGASWGRNTEAFF. CDR3 nucleotide sequence: TGCAGCGTTGTAGCGGGCGCGAGCTGGGGGAGGAACACTGAAGCTTTCTTT.

The J gene is TRBJ1-2, the V gene TRBV5-1; D not certain. This CDR3 contains 14 residues. Germline CDR1 reads SGHRS; CDR2 reads YFSETQ. Trimming stripped 5 bases from V and 4 bases from J, with 15 bases between. CDR3 amino acids: CASRPDDGPYGYTF. DNA for the CDR3: TGCGCCAGCAGACCTGACGACGGGCCCTATGGCTACACCTTC. The entire variable domain, with the rest obtained from reference TRBV5-1 and TRBJ1-2, is as follows: KAGVTQTPRYLIKTRGQQVTLSCSPISGHRSVSWYQQTPGQGLQFLFEYFSETQRNKGNFPGRFSGRQFSNSRSEMNVSTLELGDSALYLCASRPDDGPYGYTFGSGTRLTVV.

The V gene is TRBV7-3, the J gene TRBJ2-5; D uncertain. The CDR3 covers 13 residues. Germline assignment: CDR1 SGHTA and CDR2 FQGTGA. V lost 4 bases, J lost 5 bases, and 11 bases lay in between. The CDR3, as DNA: TGTGCCAGCAGCTCCGGGTTAACTGAGACCCAGTACTTC. It specifies CASSSGLTETQYF.

Notes on this clonotype: One end of the junction does not line up with germline, which may come from a read error. The gene calls are TRBV24-1 and TRBJ2-3; D is uncertain. Germline CDR1 KGHDR, CDR2 SFDVKD. The CDR3 loop spans 14 amino acids. For the CDR3, the DNA is TGTGCCACCAGTGATTCGCTAGGCACAGATACGCAGTCTTTT. Its translation: CATSDSLGTDTQSF.

V is TRBV4-2 and J is TRBJ2-4; 11 bases are shared with TRBD2. The CDR3 runs 16 residues. The V and J ends lost 0 bases and 7 bases, in that order; junction bases with no gene match: 5. The germline CDR1 and CDR2 sequences are LGHNA and YNFKEQ. The CDR3 DNA is TGTGCCAGCAGCCAAGATGTAGCGGGGGGGAAGAACATTCAGTACTTC. Its translation: CASSQDVAGGKNIQYF.

This chain joins TRBV2 and TRBJ2-5; possible D gene TRBD2, 6 bases. The J call may not be correct, given that the DNA end is closer to TRBJ2-1. Germline V gives CDR1 SNHLY, CDR2 FYNNEI. The CDR3 length is 15 residues. The CDR3: CASSDDNGISGEQFF. DNA of the CDR3: TGTGCCAGCAGTGACGACAATGGGATTAGCGGTGAGCAGTTCTTC.

Here the CDR3 reads CASRQTGDNEQFF. The DNA for the CDR3 is TGTGCCAGCAGACAGACCGGGGACAATGAGCAGTTCTTC. The V and J genes are TRBV7-2 and TRBJ2-1; possible D gene TRBD2, 5 bases. Germline V gene data show CDR1 as SGHTA and CDR2 as FQGNSA. The V gene lost 6 bases and the J gene lost 5 bases, with 11 bases spanning the gap. This CDR3 spans 13 amino acids.

The chain combines TRBV18 with TRBJ2-3; perhaps TRBD1 as D (6 bases). The germline CDR1 and CDR2 sequences are KGHSH and LQKENI. The CDR3 is made up of 14 amino acids. Deletions cut 3 bases from V and 5 bases from J, with 12 bases between. CDR3 nucleotides: TGTGCCAGCTCACCCCTATCGGACAGAGATACGCAGTATTTT. This translates into CASSPLSDRDTQYF.

This clonotype has a count of ten or more. CDR3 sequence (DNA): TGCAGCGTGAGGGACAGGGTGAAAAAACTGTTTTTT. Protein: CSVRDRVKKLFF. The rearrangement uses TRBV29-1 and TRBJ1-4; the match to TRBD1 covers 9 bases. CDR3 length equals 12 residues. CDR1 is SQVTM and CDR2 is ANQGSEA in the germline V gene. With 6 bases clipped from V and 9 bases from J, the junction kept 5 bases outside the gene matches.

In this sample, this clonotype turned up a few times. This chain connects TRBV20-1 to TRBJ1-2, with 9 bases aligning to TRBD1. The CDR3 covers 13 residues. The V and J ends lost 4 bases and 7 bases, in that order; junction bases with no gene match: 7. Germline loops: CDR1 DFQATT, CDR2 SNEGSKA (reference sequence). In DNA, the CDR3 is TGCAGTGCTAAACCAACAGGGGGCAGTGGCTACACCTTC. Its translation: CSAKPTGGSGYTF.

The genes are TRBV5-1 and TRBJ1-2; TRBD1 agrees at 10 bases. In germline, CDR1 is SGHRS, CDR2 YFSETQ. Trimming at V came to 4 bases and at J to 4 bases, leaving 7 bases not matched to a gene. This CDR3 is 15 amino acids long. The CDR3, as DNA: TGCGCCAGCAGCACGACAGGGGGCGAAAGCTATGGCTACACCTTC. As protein: CASSTTGGESYGYTF.

V and J are TRBV7-3 and TRBJ2-3; D unresolved. V was trimmed by 1 base and J by 0 bases, leaving 14 bases between them. The germline V gene has CDR1 SGHTA and CDR2 FQGTGA. The length of the CDR3 is 17 residues. The CDR3 spells CASSLNPQFTSTDTQYF. CDR3 coding DNA: TGTGCCAGCAGCTTAAATCCGCAGTTTACTAGCACAGATACGCAGTATTTT.

V and J are TRBV18 and TRBJ2-3; no clear D. The length of the CDR3 is 15 residues. CDR1 and CDR2 from the germline V gene are KGHSH and LQKENI. Deletions cut 0 bases from V and 2 bases from J, with 9 bases between. The CDR3 is CASSPPGPITDTQYF. CDR3 nucleotides: TGTGCCAGCTCACCACCAGGCCCCATCACAGATACGCAGTATTTT.

The chain recombines TRBV12-3 or TRBV12-4 with TRBJ2-2, with 13 positions matching TRBD2. The CDR3 loop spans 16 amino acids. V lost 9 bases and J lost 5; bases outside the gene matches: 9. CDR3 amino acids: CASSTLGLAGTGELFF. CDR3 sequence (DNA): TGTGCCAGTAGTACACTGGGACTAGCGGGAACCGGGGAGCTGTTTTTT.

The chain links TRBV29-1 to TRBJ2-5; TRBD2 might be the D (7 bases). The DNA end lines up better with TRBJ2-7; the J call may be wrong. This CDR3 is 11 amino acids long. CDR1 is SQVTM, CDR2 ANQGSEA, per germline. The CDR3 spells CSSQGGDEQYF. The CDR3 bases are TGCAGCTCGCAAGGGGGGGACGAGCAGTACTTC.

The chain combines TRBV7-2 with TRBJ2-1; the D gene could be TRBD1 or TRBD2 (6 bases each). V lost 4 bases, J lost 3 bases, and 16 bases lay in between. The CDR3 is 16 amino acids. Germline CDR1 SGHTA, CDR2 FQGNSA. CDR3 nucleotides: TGTGCCAGCAGCTCCTTTTGGGGGGCCGGCTACAATGAGCAGTTCTTC. It translates to CASSSFWGAGYNEQFF.

This clonotype was found a few times. The chain links TRBV4-2 to TRBJ1-1; the D gene is possibly TRBD1 (5 bases). Germline V lookup: CDR1 LGHNA, CDR2 YNFKEQ. Deletions cut 3 bases from V and 4 bases from J, with 9 bases between. The CDR3 loop spans 13 amino acids. The DNA of the CDR3 is TGTGCCAGCAGCCAGGCGGGGGTCACTGAAGCTTTCTTT. Residues: CASSQAGVTEAFF.

This clonotype was detected only once. The chain recombines TRBV5-5 with TRBJ1-5; tentative D call: TRBD1 (5 bases). This CDR3 is 15 amino acids long. Germline CDR1 reads SGHKS; CDR2 reads YYEKEE (reference sequence). Deletions cut 0 bases from V and 2 bases from J, with 9 bases between. CDR3 sequence (DNA): TGTGCCAGCAGCTTGGATCAGGGCGGCAATCAGCCCCAGCATTTT. Translated: CASSLDQGGNQPQHF.